Listed here are 2 T cell receptor beta chains from one sample, sequenced in a study of T-cell reconstitution after alpha-beta-depleted transplantation in children. Preparation of the TCRbeta library involved a method that used unique molecular identifiers. One entry per CDR3 protein results from TCRdb running MiXCR on the PCR reads. The sample includes about 590,000 distinct CDR3 sequences, 10% to 15% of them seen just once. Sample: PBMCs, mostly from graft donor cells, taken 360 days after TCRalphabeta/CD19-depleted stem cell transplant. The receptors were gathered from a male patient between 5 and 17 years old who had a stem cell transplant for acute myeloid leukemia, so the T cells may come from the graft donor.

The chain uses TRBV6-5 and TRBJ2-7, with TRBD2 matching 9 bases. The CDR3 contains 15 residues. The V and J ends lost 2 bases and 2 bases, in that order; junction bases with no gene match: 4. Germline CDR1 MNHEY, CDR2 SVGAGI. Here the CDR3 reads CASSYEREAPYEQYF. The CDR3 DNA is TGTGCCAGCAGTTACGAGCGGGAGGCGCCCTACGAGCAGTACTTC.

The sample holds a few counts of this clonotype. This chain joins TRBV20-1 and TRBJ2-7, with 7 nucleotides matching TRBD1. The CDR3 sequence is 14 residues long. V trimming: 6 bases; J trimming: 0 bases; junction bases outside the gene matches: 8. Germline V CDR1 and CDR2: DFQATT, SNEGSKA (reference sequence). CDR3 nucleotide sequence: TGCAGTGCGCCGGACAGGAGCAGCTCCTACGAGCAGTACTTC. This sequence encodes CSAPDRSSSYEQYF.